The 10 T cell receptor beta chains in this list originate from one sample, sequenced in a study of PD-1 blockade in classical Hodgkin lymphoma. Every single patient, without exception, relapsed after autologous stem cell transplantation, and brentuximab vedotin exposure varied. Profiled with immunoSEQ multiplex PCR; TCRdb holds only in-frame clones, not every one. The sample lists roughly 40,000 clones; over 55% were seen once. The material was peripheral blood mononuclear cells (PBMCs), obtained at baseline. These receptors all stem from a human donor with classical Hodgkin lymphoma.

The chain employs TRBV28 and TRBJ2-2; 7 nucleotides agree with TRBD1. Germline-derived CDR1 and CDR2 are MDHEN and SYDVKM. The junction had 12 bases not matched to a gene; V was cut back by 5 bases and J by 6 bases. The CDR3 length is 16 residues. The CDR3 sequence: CASSQPSTGKAGELFF. The CDR3 region has the DNA TGTGCCAGCAGTCAACCTTCGACAGGGAAGGCCGGGGAGCTGTTTTTT.

The chain links TRBV7-2 to TRBJ2-7, with 7 bases matching TRBD1. Trimming removed 8 bases from V and 4 bases from J; junction bases left unmatched: 11. There are 14 residues in the CDR3. CDR1 is SGHTA, CDR2 FQGNSA, per germline. The CDR3 reads CASGADRASYEQYF. CDR3 DNA sequence: TGTGCCAGCGGTGCTGACAGGGCTTCATACGAGCAGTACTTC.

Remarks on this clone: Other DNA sequences in this sample translate to the same CDR3. The rearrangement uses TRBV27 and TRBJ2-5; possibly TRBD1 for D (6 bases). V shed 3 bases and J shed 1 base, with 9 bases lying between them. This CDR3 has 14 amino acids. Looked up from germline, CDR1 is MNHEY and CDR2 is SMNVEV (reference sequence). The CDR3 reads CASSFRGGQETQYF. As DNA, the CDR3 is TGTGCCAGCAGTTTTCGAGGGGGCCAAGAGACCCAGTACTTC.

This clone was detected a few times. The genes are TRBV4-2 and TRBJ1-4; no clear D gene. Germline CDR1 and CDR2: LGHNA and YNFKEQ. The length of the CDR3 is 16 residues. Trimming removed 0 bases at V and 0 bases at J, with 8 bases between. The CDR3 reads CASSQDWATTNEKLFF. DNA for the CDR3: TGTGCCAGCAGCCAAGATTGGGCAACAACTAATGAAAAACTGTTTTTT.

The rearrangement joins TRBV7-9 to TRBJ2-5; no reliable D call. The germline V gene has CDR1 SEHNR and CDR2 FQNEAQ (reference sequence). This CDR3 has 14 amino acids. The V and J ends lost 3 bases and 5 bases respectively, with 13 bases between them. CDR3 sequence: CASSFNRVGETQYF. The CDR3 DNA reads TGTGCCAGCAGCTTTAACCGCGTTGGGGAGACCCAGTACTTC.

The chain joins TRBV30 to TRBJ1-6, with 9 bases fitting TRBD1. The germline CDR1 and CDR2 sequences are GTSNPN and SVGIG (reference sequence). J was trimmed by 6 bases and V by 3 bases; bases with no gene match: 0. The CDR3 covers 13 residues. The CDR3 region has the DNA TGTGCCTGGAGGGACAGGGGTAATTCACCCCTCCACTTT. This encodes CAWRDRGNSPLHF.

V usage is TRBV27 and J usage is TRBJ1-1, with TRBD1 identical over 7 bases. Germline CDR1 reads MNHEY; CDR2 reads SMNVEV (reference sequence). V trimming: 3 bases; J trimming: 8 bases; junction bases outside the gene matches: 6. CDR3 length: 13 residues. CDR3 residues: CASSLIGQEEAFF. The CDR3 bases are TGTGCCAGCAGTTTGATAGGACAGGAAGAAGCTTTCTTT.

In this sample, this clone turned up a few times. The rearrangement uses TRBV7-9 and TRBJ2-3, with 8 bases matching TRBD2. Germline trimming cut 7 bases from V and 6 bases from J; bases unmatched to any gene: 18. The V gene's germline CDR1 is SEHNR and CDR2 FQNEAQ (reference sequence). CDR3 length: 17 residues. The CDR3 DNA follows: TGTGCCAGCACCGTCCTATCCGGTCCTAGCGGGTGGGATACGCAGTATTTT. It specifies CASTVLSGPSGWDTQYF.

V and J are TRBV4-3 and TRBJ2-2, with D hard to call. Germline V lookup: CDR1 LGHNA, CDR2 YSLEER. The V gene lost 4 bases and the J gene lost 4 bases, with 7 bases spanning the gap. The CDR3 spans 13 residues. Here the CDR3 DNA reads TGCGCCAGCAGCCCTATTAGCACCGGGGAGCTGTTTTTT. It is translated as CASSPISTGELFF.

The rearrangement links TRBV7-6 to TRBJ2-1; 9 nucleotides line up with TRBD2. CDR1 and CDR2 from the germline V gene are SGHVS and FNYEAQ. After removal of 3 bases from V and 3 bases from J, the junction contained 6 bases not matched to a gene. The CDR3 loop spans 16 amino acids. The CDR3 DNA reads TGTGCCAGCAGCTTCATAGCGGGGGATGACTACAATGAGCAGTTCTTC. It yields the protein CASSFIAGDDYNEQFF.